What follows are 7 T cell receptor beta chains derived from one specimen sequenced in a study of Ad26.COV2.S vaccination and SARS-CoV-2 variants. Treatment here: roughly 18 received Ad26.COV2.S at low or high dose, single or two shots; roughly five received placebo; per-sample allocation not given. Collection of samples fell on day 63 after the first vaccine or placebo injection. The method was immunoSEQ multiplex PCR; TCRdb's version includes in-frame clones alone and lacks a portion of them. The sample lists about 480,000 clones; around nine tenths were seen once. The source was peripheral blood, collected in a trial of Ad26.COV2.S vaccine versus placebo. These receptors were taken from a person aged 18-65 years who received the Ad26.COV2.S COVID-19 vaccine or a placebo.

V and J are TRBV7-9 and TRBJ1-1, with TRBD1 identical over 7 bases. This CDR3 comprises 16 residues. Germline CDR1 is SEHNR and CDR2 is FQNEAQ (reference sequence). Unmatched junction bases numbered 9, after V lost 5 bases and J lost 0 bases. The CDR3 region is CASSILGQLMNTEAFF. CDR3 DNA sequence: TGTGCCAGCAGCATCCTGGGACAGCTCATGAACACTGAAGCTTTCTTT.

This chain connects TRBV6-5 to TRBJ2-1; 9 positions match TRBD1. The CDR3 runs 16 residues. The V and J ends lost 2 bases and 5 bases, in that order; junction bases with no gene match: 7. Germline V gives CDR1 MNHEY, CDR2 SVGAGI. As DNA, the CDR3 is TGTGCCAGCAGTTACGTCGGGACAGGGAAGAACAATGAGCAGTTCTTC. Residues: CASSYVGTGKNNEQFF.

This clone was recorded at least ten times. The V gene is TRBV6-6, the J gene TRBJ1-1, with D tentatively TRBD1 (5 bases). Trimming removed 7 bases from V and 0 bases from J, with 18 bases in between. The CDR3 is made up of 16 amino acids. Germline CDR1 MNHNY, CDR2 SVGAGI (reference sequence). CDR3 DNA sequence: TGTGCCAGCAAATACCCCAGTGGGGGGGTGAACACTGAAGCTTTCTTT. Protein sequence: CASKYPSGGVNTEAFF.

In its sample, this clone was seen once. V usage is TRBV29-1 and J usage is TRBJ2-3; 8 bases fit TRBD2. This CDR3 comprises 13 residues. Germline CDR1 is SQVTM and CDR2 is ANQGSEA. V was pared by 6 bases and J by 4 bases, with 6 bases of the junction left unmatched. The CDR3 here is CSVLGLAPDTQYF. DNA for the CDR3: TGCAGCGTCCTCGGACTAGCCCCAGATACGCAGTATTTT.

V is TRBV19 and J is TRBJ1-6; D perhaps matches TRBD1 (6 bases). With 8 bases removed from V and 14 bases from J, the gap between germline ends came to 19 bases. Per germline, CDR1 LNHDA and CDR2 SQIVND (reference sequence). This CDR3 comprises 13 residues. This CDR3 is CASGPMGAPTLHF. The CDR3 DNA reads TGTGCCAGTGGCCCGATGGGGGCGCCGACCCTCCACTTT.

The CDR3 spells CASAADFGTGSYGYTF. The CDR3, as DNA: TGTGCCAGCGCCGCAGACTTCGGGACAGGGTCCTATGGCTACACCTTC. The chain joins TRBV28 to TRBJ1-2, with TRBD1 matching 9 bases. The CDR3 length is 16 residues. The V and J ends lost 8 bases and 4 bases, in that order; junction bases with no gene match: 14. The V gene's germline CDR1 is MDHEN and CDR2 SYDVKM.

The rearrangement uses TRBV5-5 and TRBJ2-5; D gene ambiguous. The CDR3 runs 13 residues. V lost 5 bases and J lost 4, with 12 bases in between. Germline CDR1 SGHKS, CDR2 YYEKEE (reference sequence). The CDR3: CASSPRPGETQYF. The CDR3 DNA reads TGTGCCAGCAGTCCCAGGCCGGGAGAGACCCAGTACTTC.